This T cell receptor beta chain was documented in a study of cytotoxic CD8 clonotypes in ibrutinib-treated CLL. Looking at the study overall: Researchers reported under twelve relapsed/refractory and about 14 treatment-naive patients, 17 of them IGHV unmutated. After a median 12 months on treatment (6 to 36), response samples were drawn. Study-wide results and caveats: Public clonotypes, rarely seen, contracted or held steady on treatment. Clonality climbed at ibrutinib response, then dropped toward baseline at progression.

This table comes from immunoSEQ multiplex PCR, and its TCRdb copy is limited to in-frame clones, with some not included. The sample yields about 39,000 clones, roughly two thirds seen once. The germline gives CDR1 LNHDA, CDR2 SQIVND (reference sequence). With 2 bases clipped from V and 3 bases from J, the junction kept 7 bases outside the gene matches. The length of the CDR3 is 16 residues. On this clone: The antigen remains unidentified.

The sequence was obtained from a human donor with chronic lymphocytic leukemia. The chain couples TRBV19 to TRBJ2-3; 8 bases agree with TRBD2. The input for sequencing was PBMCs, taken at disease progression, from a patient treated with ibrutinib. The CDR3 sequence: CASSIKAGGGTDTQYF. Written as DNA, the CDR3 is TGTGCCAGTAGTATAAAGGCGGGAGGAGGGACAGATACGCAGTATTTT.